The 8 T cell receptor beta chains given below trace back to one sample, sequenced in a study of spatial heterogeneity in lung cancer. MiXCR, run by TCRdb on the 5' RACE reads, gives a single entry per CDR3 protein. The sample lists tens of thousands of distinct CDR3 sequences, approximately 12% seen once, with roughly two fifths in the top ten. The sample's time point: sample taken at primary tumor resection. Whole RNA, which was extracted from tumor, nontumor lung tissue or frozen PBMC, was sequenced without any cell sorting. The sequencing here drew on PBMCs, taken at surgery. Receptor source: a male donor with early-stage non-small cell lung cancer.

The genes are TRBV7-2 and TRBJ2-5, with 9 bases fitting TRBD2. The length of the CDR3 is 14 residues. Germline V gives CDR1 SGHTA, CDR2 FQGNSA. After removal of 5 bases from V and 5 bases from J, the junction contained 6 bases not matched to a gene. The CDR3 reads CASSPVGLAETQYF. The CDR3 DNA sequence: TGTGCCAGCAGCCCAGTGGGACTAGCTGAGACCCAGTACTTC.

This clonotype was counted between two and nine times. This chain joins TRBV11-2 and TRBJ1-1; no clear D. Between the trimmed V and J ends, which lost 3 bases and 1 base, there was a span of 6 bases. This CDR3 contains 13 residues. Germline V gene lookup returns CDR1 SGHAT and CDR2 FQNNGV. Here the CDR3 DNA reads TGTGCCAGCAGCTTTTCAGCGAACACTGAAGCTTTCTTT. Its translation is CASSFSANTEAFF.

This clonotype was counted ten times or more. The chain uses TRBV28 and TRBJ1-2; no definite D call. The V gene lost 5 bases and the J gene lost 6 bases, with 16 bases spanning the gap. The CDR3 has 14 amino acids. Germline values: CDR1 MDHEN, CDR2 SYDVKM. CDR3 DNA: TGTGCCAGCAGTCATGGTGGGGTTGGGAATGGCTACACCTTC. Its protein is CASSHGGVGNGYTF.

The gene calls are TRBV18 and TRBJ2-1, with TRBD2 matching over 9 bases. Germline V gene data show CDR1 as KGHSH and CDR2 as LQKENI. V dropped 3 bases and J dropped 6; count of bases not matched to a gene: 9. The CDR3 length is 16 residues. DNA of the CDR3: TGTGCCAGCTCACCCCCAGGAGCGGGGGGTAGCAATGAGCAGTTCTTC. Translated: CASSPPGAGGSNEQFF.

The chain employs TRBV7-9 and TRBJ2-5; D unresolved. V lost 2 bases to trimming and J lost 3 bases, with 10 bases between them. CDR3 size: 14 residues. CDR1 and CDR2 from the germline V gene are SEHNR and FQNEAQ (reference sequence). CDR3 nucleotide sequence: TGTGCCAGCAGCTTAAGCAGGTTGAAAGAGACCCAGTACTTC. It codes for CASSLSRLKETQYF.

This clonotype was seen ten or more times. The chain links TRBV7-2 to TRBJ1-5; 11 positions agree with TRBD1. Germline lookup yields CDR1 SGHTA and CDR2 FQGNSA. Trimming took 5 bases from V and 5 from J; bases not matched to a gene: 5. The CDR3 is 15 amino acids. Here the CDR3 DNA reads TGTGCCAGCAGCCTCAGGACAGGGGGCGATCAGCCCCAGCATTTT. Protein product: CASSLRTGGDQPQHF.

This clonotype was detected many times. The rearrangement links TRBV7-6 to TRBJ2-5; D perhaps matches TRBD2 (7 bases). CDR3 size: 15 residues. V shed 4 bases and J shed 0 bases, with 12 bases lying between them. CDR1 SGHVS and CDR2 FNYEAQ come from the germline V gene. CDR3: CASSSPGGHQETQYF. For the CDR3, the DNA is TGTGCCAGCAGCTCCCCGGGGGGCCACCAAGAGACCCAGTACTTC.

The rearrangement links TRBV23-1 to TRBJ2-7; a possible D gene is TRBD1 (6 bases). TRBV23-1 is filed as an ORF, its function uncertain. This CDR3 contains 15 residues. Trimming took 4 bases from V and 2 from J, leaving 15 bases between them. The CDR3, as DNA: TGCGCCAGCAGTCTCCACAGGGACCTGGCCTACGAGCAGTACTTC. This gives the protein CASSLHRDLAYEQYF.